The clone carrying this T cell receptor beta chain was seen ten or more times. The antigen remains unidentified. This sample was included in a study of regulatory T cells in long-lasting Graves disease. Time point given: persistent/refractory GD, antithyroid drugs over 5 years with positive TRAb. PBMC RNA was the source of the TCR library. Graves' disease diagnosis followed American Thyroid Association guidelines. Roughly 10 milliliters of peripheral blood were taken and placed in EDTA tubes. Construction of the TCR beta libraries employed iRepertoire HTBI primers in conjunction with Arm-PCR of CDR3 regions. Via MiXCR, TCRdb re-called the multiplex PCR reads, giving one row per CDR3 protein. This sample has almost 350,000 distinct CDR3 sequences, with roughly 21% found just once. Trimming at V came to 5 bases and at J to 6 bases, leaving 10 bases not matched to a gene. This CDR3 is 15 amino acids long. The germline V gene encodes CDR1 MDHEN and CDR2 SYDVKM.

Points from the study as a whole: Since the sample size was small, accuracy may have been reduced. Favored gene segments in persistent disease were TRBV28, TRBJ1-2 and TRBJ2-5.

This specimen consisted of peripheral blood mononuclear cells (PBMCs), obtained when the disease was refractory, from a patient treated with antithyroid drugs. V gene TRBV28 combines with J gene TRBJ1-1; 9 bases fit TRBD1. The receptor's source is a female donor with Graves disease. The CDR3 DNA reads TGTGCCAGCAGTCCCGAGTACAGGGGGCCGGCTGAAGCTTTCTTT. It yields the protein CASSPEYRGPAEAFF.